The 16 T cell receptor beta chains below all came from one sample that was sequenced in a study of CD8+CD57+ T cells in acquired aplastic anemia. TCR beta VDJ and CDR3 were profiled, and genomic DNA was the template. TCRdb used MiXCR to reprocess the reads, holding one entry per CDR3 protein. The sample yields tens of thousands of distinct CDR3 sequences, 50% to 70% seen once. The source material was sorted CD4+, CD8+, or CD8+CD57+ T cells (not recorded which) from PBMCs. The receptors derive from a human donor in good health, serving as a control.

The V call is TRBV24-1, the J call TRBJ1-4; no definite D call. The V end lost 4 bases, the J end lost 7 bases, and 18 bases lay between the germline ends. The CDR3 is made up of 16 amino acids. In germline, CDR1 is KGHDR, CDR2 SFDVKD. CDR3 DNA sequence: TGTGCCACCAGTGACGCCCTAGCGGGAGTGGTTGAAAAACTGTTTTTT. Translation: CATSDALAGVVEKLFF.

This clonotype was observed a few times. V and J are TRBV7-9 and TRBJ2-7, with D perhaps being TRBD1 or TRBD2 (5 bases each). The CDR3 consists of 14 residues. Germline V lookup: CDR1 SEHNR, CDR2 FQNEAQ (reference sequence). V gave up 3 bases and J gave up 6 bases, with 15 bases separating them. CDR3 nucleotides: TGTGCCAGCAGCTTGTCGGGGCCCTCGGGCGAGCAGTACTTC. Protein sequence: CASSLSGPSGEQYF.

DNA for the CDR3: TGCAGTGCGACTAGTATGTCCTACGAGCAGTACTTC. Amino acid sequence: CSATSMSYEQYF. The V gene is TRBV20-1, the J gene TRBJ2-7, with TRBD2 as a possible D gene (6 bases). The CDR3 runs to 12 residues. V gave up 6 bases and J gave up 1 base, with 10 bases separating them. In germline, CDR1 is DFQATT, CDR2 SNEGSKA (reference sequence).

This clonotype was seen ten or more times. This chain connects TRBV6-1 to TRBJ2-1; 9 positions match TRBD1. Germline V gene data show CDR1 as MNHNS and CDR2 as SASEGT. The CDR3 spans 15 residues. Unmatched junction bases numbered 11, after V lost 6 bases and J lost 8 bases. This CDR3 reads CASRSGQGFRHEQFF. CDR3 bases: TGTGCCAGCAGATCGGGACAGGGTTTTCGGCATGAGCAGTTCTTC.

This clonotype showed up many times. The V call is TRBV6-1, the J call TRBJ2-7; 7 bases map to TRBD1. J lost 4 bases, V lost 5 bases, and 11 bases had no gene match. The CDR3 length is 15 residues. Germline V gives CDR1 MNHNS, CDR2 SASEGT. CDR3 sequence (DNA): TGTGCCAGCAGTAAGGGGACAGCAGGGATATACGAGCAGTACTTC. Its protein product is CASSKGTAGIYEQYF.

In the case of this clonotype: Because the CDR3's place on the DNA is in doubt, the DNA is left out and the CDR3 is given as listed by TCRdb. V and J are TRBV29-1 and TRBJ2-5; the DNA was not used to check the table's D call, TRBD1. The CDR3 is 16 residues long, counting both termini. The V gene's germline CDR1 is SQVTM and CDR2 ANQGSEA. The CDR3 here is CSLFLCQLTEQETQYF.

This clonotype appeared many times. CDR3 loop: CASSAGTSGNTIYF. In DNA, the CDR3 is TGTGCCAGCAGCGCCGGGACCTCTGGAAACACCATATATTTT. The V call is TRBV9, the J call TRBJ1-3, with D perhaps matching TRBD1 (5 bases). V was clipped by 3 bases and J by 0 bases, with 7 bases between them. CDR1 and CDR2 (germline): SGDLS, YYNGEE. This CDR3 contains 14 residues.

This clonotype was seen repeatedly, ten times or more. The chain has TRBV13 and TRBJ1-2, with D unclear. CDR3 length: 12 residues. Germline V gene data show CDR1 as PRHDT and CDR2 as FYEKMQ (reference sequence). V was pared by 0 bases and J by 8 bases, with 7 bases between. The CDR3 DNA reads as TGTGCCAGCAGCTTAGGGGGGTACGGCTACACCTTC. Protein sequence: CASSLGGYGYTF. The complete variable domain, with remaining parts taken from reference TRBV13 and TRBJ1-2, reads AAGVIQSPRHLIKEKRETATLKCYPIPRHDTVYWYQQGPGQDPQFLISFYEKMQSDKGSIPDRFSAQQFSDYHSELNMSSLELGDSALYFCASSLGGYGYTFGSGTRLTVV.

This clonotype came up a few times. This chain links TRBV25-1 with TRBJ2-7; 9 bases are shared with TRBD1. The ends lost 1 base at V and 3 bases at J; junction bases unmatched: 4. In germline, CDR1 is MGHDK, CDR2 SYGVNS. The CDR3 contains 15 residues. CDR3 nucleotide sequence: TGTGCCAGCAGTGAATTCGAGGACAGGGGCTACGAGCAGTACTTC. Translation gives CASSEFEDRGYEQYF.

This clonotype came up once. The chain uses TRBV29-1 and TRBJ1-1; a possible D gene is TRBD1 (6 bases). There are 15 residues in the CDR3. V was clipped by 1 base and J by 2 bases, with 14 bases between them. Looked up from germline, CDR1 is SQVTM and CDR2 is ANQGSEA. The CDR3 DNA is TGCAGCGTTGAAGGGGGGGGCCGAGCTAACACTGAAGCTTTCTTT. Translated, it gives CSVEGGGRANTEAFF.

This clonotype was counted at least ten times. The chain links TRBV6-1 to TRBJ1-2; D may be TRBD1 (6 bases). Germline V gene lookup returns CDR1 MNHNS and CDR2 SASEGT. Trimming took 6 bases from V and 6 from J, leaving 14 bases between them. The length of the CDR3 is 13 residues. The CDR3 is CASRTDRRHGYTF. DNA of the CDR3: TGTGCCAGCAGAACAGACAGGCGACATGGCTACACCTTC.

V usage is TRBV29-1 and J usage is TRBJ2-7; 9 bases agree with TRBD1. Germline V gene lookup returns CDR1 SQVTM and CDR2 ANQGSEA. This CDR3 comprises 13 residues. The J segment lost 4 bases and the V segment lost 3 bases, leaving 4 bases of the junction unmatched. The CDR3 DNA is TGCAGCGTTGATCTGGGACAGGGTTACGAGCAGTACTTC. Translating it yields CSVDLGQGYEQYF.

The V and J genes are TRBV19 and TRBJ1-2; 8 bases map to TRBD1. V trimming: 5 bases; J trimming: 7 bases; junction bases outside the gene matches: 9. The CDR3 spans 14 residues. Germline V gene sequence: CDR1 LNHDA, CDR2 SQIVND (reference sequence). CDR3 loop: CASSPPGQDIGYTF. Here the CDR3 DNA reads TGTGCCAGTAGTCCTCCGGGACAGGACATTGGCTACACCTTC.

This chain uses TRBV18 with TRBJ1-3; perhaps TRBD1 as D (6 bases). The CDR3 contains 17 residues. Germline CDR1 reads KGHSH; CDR2 reads LQKENI. V was clipped by 0 bases and J by 0 bases, with 12 bases between them. This chain's CDR3 is CASSPPFRGLSGNTIYF. As DNA, the CDR3 is TGTGCCAGCTCACCACCATTCAGGGGCCTCTCTGGAAACACCATATATTTT.

As regards this clonotype: As the CDR3 is not closed by the conserved phenylalanine or tryptophan, this likely results from a read error. Because the CDR3's place on the DNA is in doubt, the DNA is left out and the CDR3 is given as listed by TCRdb. The V call is TRBV14, the J call TRBJ1-1; TRBD1 is taken as the D call from the table, unchecked against the DNA. Germline loops: CDR1 SGHDN, CDR2 FVKESK. The CDR3 adds up to 14 amino acids, both ends counted. The CDR3 protein is CASSRGSLGTEAFL.

The V gene is TRBV2, the J gene TRBJ1-1; 9 bases align to TRBD1. V was clipped by 7 bases and J by 4 bases; unmatched bases: 7. The CDR3 consists of 14 residues. CDR1 is SNHLY and CDR2 is FYNNEI in the germline V gene. The CDR3 here is CASMFDRGITEAFF. The CDR3 DNA sequence: TGTGCCAGCATGTTTGACAGGGGGATCACTGAAGCTTTCTTT.